This T cell receptor (beta chain) stems from a study of STAT5B mutations in CD4+ large granular lymphocyte leukemia. Study-wide background: The CDR3 'QG' motif was associated with a particular HLA allele among healthy donors.

Study-wide findings and caveats: CD4-sorted patient repertoires seemed more clonal than healthy CD4+ repertoires.

Original handling: The detection floor for productive clonotype frequency was 2.59 x 10-5. Profiled with immunoSEQ multiplex PCR; TCRdb holds only in-frame clones, not every one. That table is the source of V, J and clone size, and D and trimming were worked out from the DNA. The table records over 35,000 clones, approximately 88% of them present only once. In regard to this clone: Its antigen is currently unknown.

Germline V CDR1 and CDR2: KGHSH, LQKENI. V was cut by 2 bases and J by 1 base, with 2 bases left in between. CDR3 length: 12 residues. The source of this sequence is a human donor in good health. This chain joins TRBV18 and TRBJ2-5; D is ambiguous. Sequences were obtained from CD4+ T cells from blood buffy coats. The CDR3 loop reads CASSPSQETQYF. DNA for the CDR3: TGTGCCAGCTCACCATCCCAAGAGACCCAGTACTTC.